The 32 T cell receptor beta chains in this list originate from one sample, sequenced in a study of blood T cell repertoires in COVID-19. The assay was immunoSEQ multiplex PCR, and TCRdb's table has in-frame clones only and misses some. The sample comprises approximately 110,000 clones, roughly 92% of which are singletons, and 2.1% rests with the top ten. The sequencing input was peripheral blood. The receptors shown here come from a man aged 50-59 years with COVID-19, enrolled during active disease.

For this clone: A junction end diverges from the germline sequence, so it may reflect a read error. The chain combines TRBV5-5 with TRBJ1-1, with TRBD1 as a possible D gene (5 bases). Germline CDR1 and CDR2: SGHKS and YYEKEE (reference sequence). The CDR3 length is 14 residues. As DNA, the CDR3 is TGTGCCAGCAGCGGGGGGAGGCAGAACAATGAAGCTTTCTTT. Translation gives CASSGGRQNNEAFF.

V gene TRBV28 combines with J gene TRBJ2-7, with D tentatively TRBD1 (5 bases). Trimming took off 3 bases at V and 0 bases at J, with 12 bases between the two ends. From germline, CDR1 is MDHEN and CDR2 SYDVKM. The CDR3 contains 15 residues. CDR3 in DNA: TGTGCCAGCAGTTTCAAGGCAGGGCCCTCCTACGAGCAGTACTTC. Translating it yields CASSFKAGPSYEQYF.

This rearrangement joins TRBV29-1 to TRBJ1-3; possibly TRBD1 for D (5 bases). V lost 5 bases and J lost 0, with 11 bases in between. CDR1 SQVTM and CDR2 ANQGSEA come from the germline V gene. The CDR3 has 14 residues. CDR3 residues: CSVLQGFSGNTIYF. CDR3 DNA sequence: TGCAGCGTTTTGCAGGGCTTCTCTGGAAACACCATATATTTT.

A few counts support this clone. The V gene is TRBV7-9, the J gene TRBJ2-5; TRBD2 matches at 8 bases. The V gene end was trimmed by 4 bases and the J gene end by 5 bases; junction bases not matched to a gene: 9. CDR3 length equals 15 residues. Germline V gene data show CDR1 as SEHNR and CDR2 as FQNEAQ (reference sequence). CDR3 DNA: TGTGCCAGCAGCTCACCAAGCGGGGGAGGCGAGACCCAGTACTTC. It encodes CASSSPSGGGETQYF.

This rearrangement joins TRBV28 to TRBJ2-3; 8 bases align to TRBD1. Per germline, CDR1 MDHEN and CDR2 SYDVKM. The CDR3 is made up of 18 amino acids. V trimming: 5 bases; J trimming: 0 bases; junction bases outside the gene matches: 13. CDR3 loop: CASSAGEYRGRSTDTQYF. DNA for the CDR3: TGTGCCAGCAGTGCGGGTGAATACAGGGGGAGAAGCACAGATACGCAGTATTTT.

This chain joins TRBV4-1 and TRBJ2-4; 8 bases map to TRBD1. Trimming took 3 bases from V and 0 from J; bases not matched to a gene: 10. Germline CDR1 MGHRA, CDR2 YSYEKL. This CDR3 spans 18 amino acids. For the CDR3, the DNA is TGCGCCAGCAGCCAGTTGGCGGGACAGGAGTTAGCCAAAAACATTCAGTACTTC. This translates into CASSQLAGQELAKNIQYF.

The CDR3, as DNA: TGTGCCAGCAGCCAAGATCTTGGGCAGGGAGAGACCCAGTACTTC. Its protein product is CASSQDLGQGETQYF. The V and J genes are TRBV3-1 (or the pseudogene TRBV3-2) and TRBJ2-5; maybe TRBD1 (5 bases). The V end was cut by 0 bases, the J end by 4 bases, with 12 bases between. The CDR3 contains 15 residues. The germline gives CDR1 LGHDT, CDR2 YNNKEL (reference sequence).

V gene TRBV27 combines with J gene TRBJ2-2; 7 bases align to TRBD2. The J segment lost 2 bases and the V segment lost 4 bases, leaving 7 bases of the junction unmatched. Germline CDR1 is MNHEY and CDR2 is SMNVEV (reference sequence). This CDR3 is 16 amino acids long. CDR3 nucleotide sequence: TGTGCCAGCAGTTCTCGGCTAGCGGAAAACACCGGGGAGCTGTTTTTT. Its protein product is CASSSRLAENTGELFF.

CDR3 nucleotides: TGTGCCAGCAGCAATAGGAGGCCTTGGGGAGCCTACAATGAGCAGTTCTTC. It encodes CASSNRRPWGAYNEQFF. The gene calls are TRBV21-1 and TRBJ2-1; TRBD2 is taken as the D call from the table, unchecked against the DNA. TRBV21-1 is listed as a pseudogene. CDR3 length: 17 residues.

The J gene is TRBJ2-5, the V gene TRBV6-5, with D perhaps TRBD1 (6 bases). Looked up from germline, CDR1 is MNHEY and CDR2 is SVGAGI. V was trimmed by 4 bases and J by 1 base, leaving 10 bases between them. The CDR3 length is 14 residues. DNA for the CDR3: TGTGCCAGCAGTTTCCGGACAGCCCAAGAGACCCAGTACTTC. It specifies CASSFRTAQETQYF.

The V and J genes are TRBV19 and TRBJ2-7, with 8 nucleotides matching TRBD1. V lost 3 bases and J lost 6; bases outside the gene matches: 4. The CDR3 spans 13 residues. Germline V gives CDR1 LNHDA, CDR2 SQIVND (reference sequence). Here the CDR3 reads CASSMVQGGEQYF. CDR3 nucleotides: TGTGCCAGTAGTATGGTACAGGGGGGCGAGCAGTACTTC. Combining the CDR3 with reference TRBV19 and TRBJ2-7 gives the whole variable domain DGGITQSPKYLFRKEGQNVTLSCEQNLNHDAMYWYRQDPGQGLRLIYYSQIVNDFQKGDIAEGYSVSREKKESFPLTVTSAQKNPTAFYLCASSMVQGGEQYFGPGTRLTVT.

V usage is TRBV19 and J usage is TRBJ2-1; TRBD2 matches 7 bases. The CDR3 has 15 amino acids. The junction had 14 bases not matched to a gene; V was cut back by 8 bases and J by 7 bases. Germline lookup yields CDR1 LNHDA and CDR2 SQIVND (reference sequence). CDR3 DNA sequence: TGTGCCAGTCACCCCGGGGTGGGGGGGATGAATGAGCAGTTCTTC. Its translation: CASHPGVGGMNEQFF.

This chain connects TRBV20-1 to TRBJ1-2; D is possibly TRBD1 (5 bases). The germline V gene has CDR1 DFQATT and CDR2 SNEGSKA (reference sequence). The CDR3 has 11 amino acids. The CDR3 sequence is CAAGGDYGYTF. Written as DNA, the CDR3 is TGCGCCGCGGGGGGAGACTATGGCTACACCTTC.

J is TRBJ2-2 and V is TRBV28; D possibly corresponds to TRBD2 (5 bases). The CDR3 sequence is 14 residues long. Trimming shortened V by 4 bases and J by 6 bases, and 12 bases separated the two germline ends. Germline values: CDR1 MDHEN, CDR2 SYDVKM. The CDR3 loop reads CASSSSTIPGELFF. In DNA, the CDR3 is TGTGCCAGCAGTTCCTCGACTATCCCCGGGGAGCTGTTTTTT.

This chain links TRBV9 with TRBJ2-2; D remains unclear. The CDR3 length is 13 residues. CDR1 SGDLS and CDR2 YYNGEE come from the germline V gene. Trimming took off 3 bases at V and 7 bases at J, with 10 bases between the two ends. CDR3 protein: CASSAAFGGELFF. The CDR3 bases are TGTGCCAGCAGCGCCGCGTTCGGCGGGGAGCTGTTTTTT.

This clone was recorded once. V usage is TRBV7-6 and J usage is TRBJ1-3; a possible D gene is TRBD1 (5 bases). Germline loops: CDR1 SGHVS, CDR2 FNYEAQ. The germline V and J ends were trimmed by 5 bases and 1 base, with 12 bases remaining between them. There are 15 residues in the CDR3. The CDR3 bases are TGTGCCAGCAGCCCAGTCGGGGGTTCTGGAAACACCATATATTTT. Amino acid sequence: CASSPVGGSGNTIYF. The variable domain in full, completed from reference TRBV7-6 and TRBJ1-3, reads GAGVSQSPRYKVTKRGQDVALRCDPISGHVSLYWYRQALGQGPEFLTYFNYEAQQDKSGLPNDRFSAERPEGSISTLTIQRTEQRDSAMYRCASSPVGGSGNTIYFGEGSWLTVV.

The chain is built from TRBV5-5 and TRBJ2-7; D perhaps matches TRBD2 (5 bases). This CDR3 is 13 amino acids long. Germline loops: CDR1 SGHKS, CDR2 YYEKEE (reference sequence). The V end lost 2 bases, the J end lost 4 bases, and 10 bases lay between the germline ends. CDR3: CASSLSGGYEQYV. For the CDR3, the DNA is TGTGCCAGCAGCTTAAGTGGCGGGTACGAGCAGTACGTC.

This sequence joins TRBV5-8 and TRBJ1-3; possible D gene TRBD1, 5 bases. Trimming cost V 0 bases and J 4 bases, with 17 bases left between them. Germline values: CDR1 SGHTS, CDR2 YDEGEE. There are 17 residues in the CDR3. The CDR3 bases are TGTGCCAGCAGCTTGGAATCGTTCGGGGGATCCGGAAACACCATATATTTT. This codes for CASSLESFGGSGNTIYF.

The CDR3 sequence is CASSTEGGGSWRTQYF. The DNA for the CDR3 is TGTGCCAGCAGTACAGAGGGCGGGGGAAGTTGGAGAACGCAGTATTTT. The V and J genes are TRBV28 and TRBJ2-3, with TRBD2 matching over 7 bases. Per germline, CDR1 MDHEN and CDR2 SYDVKM. The CDR3 has 16 residues. Trimming removed 5 bases from V and 9 bases from J; junction bases left unmatched: 17.

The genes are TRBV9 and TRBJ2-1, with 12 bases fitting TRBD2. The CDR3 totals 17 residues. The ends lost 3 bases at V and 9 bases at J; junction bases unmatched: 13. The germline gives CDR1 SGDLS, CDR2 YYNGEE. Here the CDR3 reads CASSGPSGTSGSGEQFF. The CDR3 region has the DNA TGTGCCAGCAGCGGCCCCTCCGGGACTAGCGGGTCGGGTGAGCAGTTCTTC. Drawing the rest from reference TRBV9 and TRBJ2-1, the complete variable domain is DSGVTQTPKHLITATGQRVTLRCSPRSGDLSVYWYQQSLDQGLQFLIQYYNGEERAKGNILERFSAQQFPDLHSELNLSSLELGDSALYFCASSGPSGTSGSGEQFFGPGTRLTVL.

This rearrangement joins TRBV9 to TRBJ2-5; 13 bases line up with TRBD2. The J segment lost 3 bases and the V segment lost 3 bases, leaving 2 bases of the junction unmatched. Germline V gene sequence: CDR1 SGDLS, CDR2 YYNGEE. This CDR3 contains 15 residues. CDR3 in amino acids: CASSAGTSGEETQYF. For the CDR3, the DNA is TGTGCCAGCAGCGCCGGGACTAGCGGGGAAGAGACCCAGTACTTC.

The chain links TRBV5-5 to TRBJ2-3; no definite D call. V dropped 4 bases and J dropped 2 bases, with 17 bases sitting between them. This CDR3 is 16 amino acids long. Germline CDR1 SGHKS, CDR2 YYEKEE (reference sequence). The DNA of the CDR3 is TGTGCCAGCAGCCCGAACACCCAGACATCCACAGATACGCAGTATTTT. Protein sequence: CASSPNTQTSTDTQYF.

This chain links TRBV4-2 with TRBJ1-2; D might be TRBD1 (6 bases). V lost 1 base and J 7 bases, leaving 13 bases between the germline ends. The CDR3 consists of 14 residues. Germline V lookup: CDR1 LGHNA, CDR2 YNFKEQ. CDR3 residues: CASSQVAGALGYTF. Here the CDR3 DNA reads TGTGCCAGCAGCCAAGTAGCGGGGGCGCTTGGCTACACCTTC.

This CDR3 reads CASSATYEQYV. CDR3 sequence (DNA): TGTGCCAGCAGTGCTACCTACGAGCAGTACGTC. The genes are TRBV2 and TRBJ2-7, with D unresolved. CDR1 SNHLY and CDR2 FYNNEI come from the germline V gene. The CDR3 sequence is 11 residues long. V shed 4 bases and J shed 2 bases, with 3 bases lying between them.

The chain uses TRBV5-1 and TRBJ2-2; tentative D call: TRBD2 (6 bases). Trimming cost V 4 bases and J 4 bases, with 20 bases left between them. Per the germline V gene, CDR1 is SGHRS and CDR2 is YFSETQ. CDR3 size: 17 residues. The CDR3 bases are TGCGCCAGCAGCCGTCTTACGTCGGGAGTGAGCACCGGGGAGCTGTTTTTT. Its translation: CASSRLTSGVSTGELFF. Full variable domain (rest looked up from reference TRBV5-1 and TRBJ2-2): KAGVTQTPRYLIKTRGQQVTLSCSPISGHRSVSWYQQTPGQGLQFLFEYFSETQRNKGNFPGRFSGRQFSNSRSEMNVSTLELGDSALYLCASSRLTSGVSTGELFFGEGSRLTVL.

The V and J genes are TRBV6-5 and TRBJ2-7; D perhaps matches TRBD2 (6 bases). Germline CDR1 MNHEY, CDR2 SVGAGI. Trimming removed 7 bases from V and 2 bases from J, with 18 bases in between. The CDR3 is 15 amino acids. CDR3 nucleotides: TGTGCCAGCATCGAGAGGAGGGGACGGCCCTACGAGCAGTACTTC. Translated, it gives CASIERRGRPYEQYF.

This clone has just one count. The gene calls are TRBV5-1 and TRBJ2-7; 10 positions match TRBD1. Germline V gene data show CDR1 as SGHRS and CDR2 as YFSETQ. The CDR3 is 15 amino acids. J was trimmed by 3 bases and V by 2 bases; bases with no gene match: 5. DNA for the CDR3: TGCGCCAGCAGCTTCTCGACAGGGGGCGGCTACGAGCAGTACTTC. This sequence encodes CASSFSTGGGYEQYF.

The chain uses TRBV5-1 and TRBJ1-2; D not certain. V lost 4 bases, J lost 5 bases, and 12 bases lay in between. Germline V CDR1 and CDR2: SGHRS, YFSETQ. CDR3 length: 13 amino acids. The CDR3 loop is CASSPGEGYGYTF. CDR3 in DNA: TGCGCCAGCAGCCCCGGGGAGGGATATGGCTACACCTTC.

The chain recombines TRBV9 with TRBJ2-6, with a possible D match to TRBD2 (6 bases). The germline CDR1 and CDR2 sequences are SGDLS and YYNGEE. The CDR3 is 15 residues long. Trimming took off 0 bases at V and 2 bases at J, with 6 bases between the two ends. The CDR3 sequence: CASSVGGAGANVLTF. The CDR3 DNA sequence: TGTGCCAGCAGCGTAGGGGGGGCTGGGGCCAACGTCCTGACTTTC.

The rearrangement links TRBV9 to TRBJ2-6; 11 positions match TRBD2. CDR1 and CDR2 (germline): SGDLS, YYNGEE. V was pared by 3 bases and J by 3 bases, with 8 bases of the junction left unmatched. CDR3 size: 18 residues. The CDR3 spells CASSGETSGRHGANVLTF. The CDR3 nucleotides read TGTGCCAGCAGCGGCGAAACTAGCGGGAGACATGGGGCCAACGTCCTGACTTTC.

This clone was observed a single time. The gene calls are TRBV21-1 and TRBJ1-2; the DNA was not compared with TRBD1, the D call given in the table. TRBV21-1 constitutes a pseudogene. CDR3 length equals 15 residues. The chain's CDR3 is CASSKVGQSPYGYTF. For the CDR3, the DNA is TGTGCCAGCAGCAAAGTGGGACAGAGCCCCTATGGCTACACCTTC.

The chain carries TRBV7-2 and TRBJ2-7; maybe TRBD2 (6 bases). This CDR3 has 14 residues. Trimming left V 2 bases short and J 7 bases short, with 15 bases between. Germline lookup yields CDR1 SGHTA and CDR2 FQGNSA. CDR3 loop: CASSLSRAEGEQYF. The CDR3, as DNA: TGTGCCAGCAGCTTAAGTCGGGCGGAGGGAGAGCAGTACTTC. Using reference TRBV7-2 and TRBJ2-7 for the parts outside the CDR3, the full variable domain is GAGVSQSPSNKVTEKGKDVELRCDPISGHTALYWYRQSLGQGLEFLIYFQGNSAPDKSGLPSDRFSAERTGGSVSTLTIQRTQQEDSAVYLCASSLSRAEGEQYFGPGTRLTVT.